This TCR beta chain was profiled in a study of T cells after yellow fever vaccination. One entry per CDR3 protein, called by TCRdb with MiXCR from the 5' RACE reads. This sample has hundreds of thousands of distinct CDR3 sequences; roughly 8.7% occur once, and the top ten carry about a sixth. The V gene end was trimmed by 2 bases and the J gene end by 2 bases; junction bases not matched to a gene: 4. Per the germline V gene, CDR1 is SGHRS and CDR2 is YFSETQ. The CDR3 is 15 residues long. Sequenced material: PBMCs, taken on the day of the first yellow fever vaccination. V is TRBV5-1 and J is TRBJ1-2, with 9 bases identical to TRBD1. The clonotype was recovered from a man aged 18 to 29 who received the YFV17D yellow fever vaccine. In DNA, the CDR3 is TGCGCCAGCAGCTTCCGGGACAGGGCGAACTATGGCTACACCTTC. This codes for CASSFRDRANYGYTF.